This passage covers 27 T cell receptor beta chains from one sample sequenced in a study of OX40 agonist ivuxolimab in advanced cancers. Here immunoSEQ multiplex PCR was the method, and the copy in TCRdb shows in-frame clones only, minus some. This repertoire shows roughly 76,000 clones, 80% to 90% found once; its top ten account for 0.9% to 1.4%. The sequenced sample was CD4+ or CD8+ T cells sorted from blood, obtained in a trial of the OX40 agonist ivuxolimab. These receptor sequences come from an adult with an advanced solid tumor such as melanoma, head and neck, liver or kidney cancer.

The CDR3 DNA reads TGTGCCAGCAGGCCGGGACAGGGAGGGATCGAGCAGTACTTC. Translating it yields CASRPGQGGIEQYF. The chain links TRBV6-5 to TRBJ2-7; 9 nucleotides align to TRBD1. J was trimmed by 6 bases and V by 6 bases; bases with no gene match: 9. The germline V gene has CDR1 MNHEY and CDR2 SVGAGI. The CDR3 is 14 amino acids.

The J gene is TRBJ2-3, the V gene TRBV7-9; D unresolved. The CDR3 contains 11 residues. CDR1 SEHNR and CDR2 FQNEAQ come from the germline V gene (reference sequence). V was pared by 0 bases and J by 10 bases, with 5 bases between. CDR3 DNA sequence: TGTGCCAGCAGCTTAGCGGCATCGCAGTATTTT. It translates to CASSLAASQYF.

V is TRBV29-1 and J is TRBJ1-2, with D tentatively TRBD1 (5 bases). V lost 7 bases and J lost 5, with 20 bases in between. Per the germline V gene, CDR1 is SQVTM and CDR2 is ANQGSEA. CDR3 length equals 14 residues. The CDR3 loop reads CSAGSSGVGYGYTF. The CDR3 region has the DNA TGCAGCGCCGGCTCATCGGGGGTCGGTTATGGCTACACCTTC.

The chain joins TRBV5-5 to TRBJ2-1; a possible D gene is TRBD1 (6 bases). V was shortened by 3 bases and J by 5 bases, with 12 bases between the two germline ends. In germline, CDR1 is SGHKS, CDR2 YYEKEE (reference sequence). The CDR3 loop spans 14 amino acids. The CDR3 bases are TGTGCCAGCAGCTCCGGACAGACACACAATGAGCAGTTCTTC. Encoded protein: CASSSGQTHNEQFF.

The V call is TRBV6-1, the J call TRBJ1-5; D gene unclear. Germline values: CDR1 MNHNS, CDR2 SASEGT. The V gene lost 11 bases and the J gene lost 7 bases, with 18 bases spanning the gap. CDR3 length: 13 residues. The CDR3 spells CASWAGRGQPQHF. CDR3 nucleotides: TGTGCCTCCTGGGCTGGACGCGGGCAGCCCCAGCATTTT.

The chain links TRBV5-1 to TRBJ2-5; no clear D gene. V dropped 1 base and J dropped 4 bases, with 14 bases sitting between them. The length of the CDR3 is 15 residues. Germline lookup yields CDR1 SGHRS and CDR2 YFSETQ. CDR3 in amino acids: CASSLFQTTPETQYF. CDR3 coding DNA: TGCGCCAGCAGCTTGTTCCAGACAACCCCAGAGACCCAGTACTTC.

The V and J genes are TRBV27 and TRBJ1-2, with D perhaps TRBD1 (5 bases). The CDR3 consists of 15 residues. Germline V gene data show CDR1 as MNHEY and CDR2 as SMNVEV (reference sequence). V was cut by 5 bases and J by 7 bases, with 20 bases left in between. CDR3 amino acids: CASSPGTEGASGYTF. CDR3 sequence (DNA): TGTGCCAGCAGTCCGGGGACGGAAGGGGCGAGTGGCTACACCTTC.

The rearrangement joins TRBV19 to TRBJ1-5; D gene uncertain. The CDR3 loop spans 15 amino acids. Germline CDR1 LNHDA, CDR2 SQIVND (reference sequence). V dropped 0 bases and J dropped 0 bases, with 6 bases sitting between them. The CDR3 DNA is TGTGCCAGTAGTATAGACGGTTATAGCAATCAGCCCCAGCATTTT. This translates into CASSIDGYSNQPQHF.

The chain joins TRBV7-2 to TRBJ1-1; no firm D call. Looked up from germline, CDR1 is SGHTA and CDR2 is FQGNSA. This CDR3 has 13 residues. V lost 5 bases and J 0 bases, leaving 7 bases between the germline ends. CDR3 coding DNA: TGTGCCAGCAGCCAAACCGTGAACACTGAAGCTTTCTTT. It encodes CASSQTVNTEAFF.

This chain joins TRBV6-4 and TRBJ2-2; tentatively, D is TRBD1 (5 bases). The CDR3 spans 15 residues. The germline gives CDR1 MRHNA, CDR2 SNTAGT. The V and J ends lost 6 bases and 4 bases respectively, with 15 bases between them. The CDR3 loop is CASSQGLSGTGELFF. The CDR3 DNA is TGTGCCAGCAGCCAGGGATTATCGGGCACCGGGGAGCTGTTTTTT.

This rearrangement joins TRBV7-9 to TRBJ1-3; D possibly corresponds to TRBD1 (6 bases). Germline assignment: CDR1 SEHNR and CDR2 FQNEAQ (reference sequence). V was shortened by 7 bases and J by 3 bases, with 13 bases between the two germline ends. The CDR3 consists of 14 residues. CDR3 in amino acids: CASTTDRGGNTIYF. As DNA, the CDR3 is TGTGCCAGCACCACGGACAGAGGTGGAAACACCATATATTTT. The entire variable domain, with the rest obtained from reference TRBV7-9 and TRBJ1-3, is as follows: DTGVSQNPRHKITKRGQNVTFRCDPISEHNRLYWYRQTLGQGPEFLTYFQNEAQLEKSRLLSDRFSAERPKGSFSTLEIQRTEQGDSAMYLCASTTDRGGNTIYFGEGSWLTVV.

This sequence joins TRBV5-1 and TRBJ2-2; unclear D gene. The CDR3 is made up of 14 amino acids. Germline CDR1 and CDR2: SGHRS and YFSETQ. Deletions cut 2 bases from V and 1 base from J, with 6 bases between. Here the CDR3 reads CASSLTGNTGELFF. The CDR3 coding sequence is TGCGCCAGCAGCTTAACGGGGAACACCGGGGAGCTGTTTTTT.

The V and J genes are TRBV6-1 and TRBJ1-4; D possibly corresponds to TRBD1 (5 bases). Looked up from germline, CDR1 is MNHNS and CDR2 is SASEGT. This CDR3 is built from 16 residues. Between the trimmed V and J ends, which lost 3 bases and 2 bases, there was a span of 13 bases. The CDR3 is CASSENLGVTNEKLFF. In DNA form, the CDR3 reads TGTGCCAGCAGTGAGAATTTGGGGGTGACTAATGAAAAACTGTTTTTT.

The genes are TRBV14 and TRBJ2-2; D unclear. CDR1 is SGHDN, CDR2 FVKESK, per germline. V gave up 4 bases and J gave up 2 bases, with 11 bases separating them. CDR3 length equals 15 residues. The CDR3 here is CASSLGWPNTGELFF. The CDR3 nucleotides read TGTGCCAGCAGCCTCGGTTGGCCCAACACCGGGGAGCTGTTTTTT.

The chain recombines TRBV19 with TRBJ2-5; TRBD2 is a possible D gene (5 bases). This CDR3 comprises 13 residues. CDR1 and CDR2 (germline): LNHDA, SQIVND (reference sequence). V lost 3 bases and J 5 bases, leaving 10 bases between the germline ends. The CDR3 nucleotides read TGTGCCAGTAGTATTCAGCGGACGGAGACCCAGTACTTC. Protein product: CASSIQRTETQYF.

The CDR3 spells CASSLLGRAYGYTF. The CDR3 DNA is TGTGCCAGCAGCTTGTTAGGCAGGGCCTATGGCTACACCTTC. The rearrangement links TRBV7-2 to TRBJ1-2; possible D gene TRBD1, 5 bases. The CDR3 is 14 residues long. Germline V lookup: CDR1 SGHTA, CDR2 FQGNSA. Trimming pared 3 bases from V and 4 bases from J, leaving 12 bases between.

The table lists this clone with a few counts. The chain couples TRBV19 to TRBJ1-6; D uncertain. In germline, CDR1 is LNHDA, CDR2 SQIVND (reference sequence). V lost 3 bases and J 5 bases, leaving 8 bases between the germline ends. The CDR3 is 14 amino acids. In nucleotides, the CDR3 is TGTGCCAGTAGTATTGGGCGGAATAATTCACCCCTCCACTTT. Residues: CASSIGRNNSPLHF.

The chain is built from TRBV4-1 and TRBJ1-3, with unresolved D. V lost 0 bases and J 4 bases, leaving 13 bases between the germline ends. The CDR3 extends over 16 amino acids. Per germline, CDR1 MGHRA and CDR2 YSYEKL. As DNA, the CDR3 is TGCGCCAGCAGCCAAGATGATAGGGCGAGGGGAAACACCATATATTTT. Translation gives CASSQDDRARGNTIYF.

The rearrangement links TRBV7-6 to TRBJ2-3; weak D call: TRBD2 (6 bases). The CDR3 is made up of 14 amino acids. The ends were cut back, 4 bases at V and 1 base at J, with 9 bases in the middle. CDR1 is SGHVS and CDR2 is FNYEAQ in the germline V gene. CDR3 nucleotide sequence: TGTGCCAGCAGCTCGGGACTCGGCACAGATACGCAGTATTTT. This codes for CASSSGLGTDTQYF.

This sequence joins TRBV29-1 and TRBJ1-2; D not certain. The V and J ends lost 8 bases and 4 bases respectively, with 14 bases between them. Germline CDR1 reads SQVTM; CDR2 reads ANQGSEA. This CDR3 comprises 12 residues. CDR3 nucleotide sequence: TGCAGCCACGCAGACGGGTCCTATGGCTACACCTTC. Its translation is CSHADGSYGYTF.

In this sample, this clone turned up once. This CDR3 reads CASSLGQVSDTQYF. CDR3 sequence (DNA): TGCGCCAGCAGCTTGGGGCAAGTTTCCGATACGCAGTATTTT. The J gene is TRBJ2-3, the V gene TRBV5-1, with D unclear. Deletions cut 0 bases from V and 6 bases from J, with 11 bases between. There are 14 residues in the CDR3. Germline-derived CDR1 and CDR2 are SGHRS and YFSETQ.

This clone was seen a single time. The CDR3 is CASSARTGAYEQYF. The DNA for the CDR3 is TGTGCCAGTAGTGCCAGGACGGGGGCCTACGAGCAGTACTTC. The V call is TRBV19, the J call TRBJ2-7, with a possible D match to TRBD2 (6 bases). The germline V gene has CDR1 LNHDA and CDR2 SQIVND (reference sequence). The CDR3 length is 14 residues. Trimming cost V 5 bases and J 2 bases, with 13 bases left between them.

The chain employs TRBV5-6 and TRBJ1-4, with D unresolved. V gave up 1 base and J gave up 0 bases, with 13 bases separating them. Germline V lookup: CDR1 SGHDT, CDR2 YYEEEE. The CDR3 length is 17 residues. CDR3 sequence reads: CASSLWETDATNEKLFF. CDR3 DNA sequence: TGTGCCAGCAGCTTGTGGGAGACGGATGCAACTAATGAAAAACTGTTTTTT.

The CDR3 sequence: CASSERGFNSYEQYF. CDR3 coding DNA: TGTGCCAGCAGTGAAAGGGGCTTTAACTCCTACGAGCAGTACTTC. The chain links TRBV2 to TRBJ2-7; tentative D call: TRBD1 (5 bases). The V gene lost 2 bases and the J gene lost 0 bases, with 11 bases spanning the gap. CDR1 SNHLY and CDR2 FYNNEI come from the germline V gene. There are 15 residues in the CDR3.

This clone was seen once. J is TRBJ2-7 and V is TRBV5-6; tentatively, D is TRBD1 or TRBD2 (6 bases each). Germline V gives CDR1 SGHDT, CDR2 YYEEEE. The germline V and J ends were trimmed by 4 bases and 0 bases, with 14 bases remaining between them. The CDR3 runs to 15 residues. The CDR3 region is CASSEPQGLSYEQYF. The CDR3, as DNA: TGTGCCAGCAGCGAACCACAGGGACTCTCCTACGAGCAGTACTTC.

The V call is TRBV4-3, the J call TRBJ1-2, with D possibly matching TRBD1 (6 bases). Germline V gives CDR1 LGHNA, CDR2 YSLEER. The CDR3 has 15 amino acids. V lost 0 bases and J 2 bases, leaving 10 bases between the germline ends. Here the CDR3 reads CASSQEWDTNYGYTF. In DNA, the CDR3 is TGCGCCAGCAGCCAAGAATGGGACACCAACTATGGCTACACCTTC.

The chain has TRBV2 and TRBJ1-1, with a possible D match to TRBD1 (5 bases). CDR1 and CDR2 from the germline V gene are SNHLY and FYNNEI. The CDR3 runs to 13 residues. V was clipped by 7 bases and J by 0 bases, with 9 bases between them. Written as DNA, the CDR3 is TGTGCCAGCACGGGGCAGATGAACACTGAAGCTTTCTTT. It codes for CASTGQMNTEAFF.